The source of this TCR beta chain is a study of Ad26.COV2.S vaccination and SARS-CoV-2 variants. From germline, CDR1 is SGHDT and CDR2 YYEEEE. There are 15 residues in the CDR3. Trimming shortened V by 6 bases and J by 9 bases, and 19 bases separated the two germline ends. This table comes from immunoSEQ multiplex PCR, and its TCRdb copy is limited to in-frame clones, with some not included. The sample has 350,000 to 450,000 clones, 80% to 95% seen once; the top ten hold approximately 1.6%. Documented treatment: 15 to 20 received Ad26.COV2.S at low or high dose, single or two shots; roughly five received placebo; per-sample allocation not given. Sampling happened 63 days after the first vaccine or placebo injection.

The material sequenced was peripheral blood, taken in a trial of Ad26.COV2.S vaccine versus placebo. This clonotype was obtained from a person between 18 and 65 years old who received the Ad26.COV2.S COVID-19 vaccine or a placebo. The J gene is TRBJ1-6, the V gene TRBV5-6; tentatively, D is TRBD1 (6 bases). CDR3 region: CASTQGGTGISPLHF. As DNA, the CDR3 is TGTGCCAGCACCCAGGGTGGAACAGGGATTTCACCCCTCCACTTT.